This T cell receptor beta chain was sequenced for a study of shared clonotypes between healthy human individuals. Study context: Serving as donors were two women and a few men, whose ages spanned 18 to 49. Study-wide results and caveats: Rarefaction showed that sequencing of sorted subsets was incomplete (despite large depth).

Source study methods: ImmunoSEQ gave junction-only sequences without quality scores, so filtering differed. Some clones are missing from TCRdb's copy, which holds only in-frame ones; the method was immunoSEQ multiplex PCR. V and J calls and clone size are those listed in that table; D and trimming were worked out from the DNA. This sample has around 2.3 million clones; roughly 95% occur once, and the top ten carry 0.1% to 0.15%. The CDR3 runs 14 residues. CDR1 is MNHEY and CDR2 is SMNVEV in the germline V gene (reference sequence). The germline V and J ends were trimmed by 5 bases and 4 bases, with 15 bases remaining between them. Note on this clone: Its antigen remains unknown.

The chain links TRBV27 to TRBJ2-7; D possibly uses TRBD1 or TRBD2 (5 bases each). Specimen: naive CD4+ T cells sorted from blood. This sample's subset: CD45RA+ positively selected. The sequence was collected from a man between 18 and 35 years old in good health. CDR3: CASSGGGGKYEQYF. The CDR3 DNA reads TGTGCCAGCAGTGGAGGTGGGGGAAAATACGAGCAGTACTTC.